A single sample is the source of the 2 T cell receptor beta chains below, sequenced in a study of Ad26.COV2.S vaccination and SARS-CoV-2 variants. Treatment defined: some 20 received Ad26.COV2.S at low or high dose, single or two shots; roughly five received placebo; per-sample allocation not given. The study sampled participants on day 63 after the first vaccine or placebo injection. TCRdb's table, derived via immunoSEQ multiplex PCR, lists solely in-frame clones and lacks some. The sample lists almost 400,000 clones; about 88% were seen once. The sample was peripheral blood, taken in a trial of Ad26.COV2.S vaccine versus placebo. The receptors stem from a person between 18 and 65 years old who received the Ad26.COV2.S COVID-19 vaccine or a placebo.

V usage is TRBV7-8 and J usage is TRBJ2-2, with TRBD2 identical over 7 bases. Germline lookup yields CDR1 SGHVS and CDR2 FQNEAQ. This CDR3 has 16 residues. V lost 1 base to trimming and J lost 1 base; unmatched junction nucleotides: 3. The CDR3 region has the DNA TGTGCCAGCAGCTTAGGGGCGGGAGTGAACACCGGGGAGCTGTTTTTT. Its protein product is CASSLGAGVNTGELFF.

The chain links TRBV18 to TRBJ2-2; possibly TRBD1 for D (6 bases). There are 11 residues in the CDR3. V was trimmed by 8 bases and J by 9 bases, leaving 10 bases between them. Germline CDR1 and CDR2: KGHSH and LQKENI. Here the CDR3 reads CASAGARELFF. Written as DNA, the CDR3 is TGTGCCAGCGCAGGGGCCCGGGAGCTGTTTTTT.